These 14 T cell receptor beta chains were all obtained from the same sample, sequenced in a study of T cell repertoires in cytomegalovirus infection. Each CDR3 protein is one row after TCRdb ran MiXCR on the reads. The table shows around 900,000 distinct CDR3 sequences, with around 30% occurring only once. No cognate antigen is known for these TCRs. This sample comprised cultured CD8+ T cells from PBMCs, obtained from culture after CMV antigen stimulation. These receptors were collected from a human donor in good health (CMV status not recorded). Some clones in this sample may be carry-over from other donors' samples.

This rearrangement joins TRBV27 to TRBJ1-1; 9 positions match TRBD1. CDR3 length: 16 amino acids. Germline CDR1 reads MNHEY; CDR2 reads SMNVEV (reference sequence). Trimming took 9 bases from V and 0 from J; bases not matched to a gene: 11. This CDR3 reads CASRDRVADMNTEAFF. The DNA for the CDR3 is TGTGCCAGTAGGGACAGGGTCGCCGACATGAACACTGAAGCTTTCTTT.

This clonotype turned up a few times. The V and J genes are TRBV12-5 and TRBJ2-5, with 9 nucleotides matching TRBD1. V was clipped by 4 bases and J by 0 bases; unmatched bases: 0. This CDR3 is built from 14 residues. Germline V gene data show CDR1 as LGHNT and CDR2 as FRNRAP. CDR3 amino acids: CASGWDRDQETQYF. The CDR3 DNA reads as TGTGCTAGTGGTTGGGACAGGGACCAAGAGACCCAGTACTTC.

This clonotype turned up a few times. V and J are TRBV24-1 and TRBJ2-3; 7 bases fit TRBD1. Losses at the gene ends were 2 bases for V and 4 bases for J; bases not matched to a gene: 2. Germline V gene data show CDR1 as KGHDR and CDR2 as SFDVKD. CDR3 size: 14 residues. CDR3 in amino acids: CATSDSTGPDTQYF. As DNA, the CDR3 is TGTGCCACCAGTGATTCGACAGGGCCAGATACGCAGTATTTT.

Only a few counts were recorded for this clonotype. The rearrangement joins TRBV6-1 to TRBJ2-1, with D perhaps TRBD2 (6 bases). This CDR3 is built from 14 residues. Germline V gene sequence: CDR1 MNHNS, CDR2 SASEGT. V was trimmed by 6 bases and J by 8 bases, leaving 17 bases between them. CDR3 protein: CASSRRASVDEQFF. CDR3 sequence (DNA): TGTGCCAGCAGCCGCCGAGCTAGCGTCGATGAGCAGTTCTTC.

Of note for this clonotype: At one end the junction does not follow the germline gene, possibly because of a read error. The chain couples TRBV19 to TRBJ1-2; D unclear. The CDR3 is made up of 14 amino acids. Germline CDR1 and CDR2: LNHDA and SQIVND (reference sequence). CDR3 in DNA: TGTGCCAATAGTTCCGGGAGCCTGGACTATGGCTACACCTTC. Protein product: CANSSGSLDYGYTF.

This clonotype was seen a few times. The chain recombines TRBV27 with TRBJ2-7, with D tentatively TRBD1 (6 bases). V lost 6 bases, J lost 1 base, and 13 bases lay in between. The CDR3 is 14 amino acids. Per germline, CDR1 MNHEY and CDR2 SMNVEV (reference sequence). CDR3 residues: CASSTTGTSYEQYF. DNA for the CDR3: TGTGCCAGCAGCACGACAGGAACTTCCTACGAGCAGTACTTC.

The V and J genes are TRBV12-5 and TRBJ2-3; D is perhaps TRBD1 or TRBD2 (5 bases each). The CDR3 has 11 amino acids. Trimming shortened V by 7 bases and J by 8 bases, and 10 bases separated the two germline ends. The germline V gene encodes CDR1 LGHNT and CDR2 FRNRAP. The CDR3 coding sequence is TGTGCTAGTGAGGGTGGGGGTACGCAGTATTTT. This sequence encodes CASEGGGTQYF.

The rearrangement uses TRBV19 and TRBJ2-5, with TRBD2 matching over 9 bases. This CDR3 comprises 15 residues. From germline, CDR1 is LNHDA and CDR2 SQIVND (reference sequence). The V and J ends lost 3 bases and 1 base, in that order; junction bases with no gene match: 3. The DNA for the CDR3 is TGTGCCAGTAGTATTCTAGCGGGGAGCCAAGAGACCCAGTACTTC. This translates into CASSILAGSQETQYF.

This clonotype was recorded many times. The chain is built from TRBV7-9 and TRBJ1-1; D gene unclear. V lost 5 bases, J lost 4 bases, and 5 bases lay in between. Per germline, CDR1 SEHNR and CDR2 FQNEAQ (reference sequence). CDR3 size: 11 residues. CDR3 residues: CASSPPTEAFF. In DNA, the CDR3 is TGTGCCAGCAGCCCGCCCACTGAAGCTTTCTTT. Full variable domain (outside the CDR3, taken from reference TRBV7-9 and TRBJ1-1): DTGVSQNPRHKITKRGQNVTFRCDPISEHNRLYWYRQTLGQGPEFLTYFQNEAQLEKSRLLSDRFSAERPKGSFSTLEIQRTEQGDSAMYLCASSPPTEAFFGQGTRLTVV.

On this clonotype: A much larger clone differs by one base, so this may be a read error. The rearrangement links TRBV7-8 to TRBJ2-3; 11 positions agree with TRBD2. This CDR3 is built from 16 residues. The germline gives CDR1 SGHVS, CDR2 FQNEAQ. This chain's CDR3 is CANSPPLAGVTDTQYF. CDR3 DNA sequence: TGTGCCAACAGCCCGCCACTAGCGGGGGTCACAGATACGCAGTATTTT.

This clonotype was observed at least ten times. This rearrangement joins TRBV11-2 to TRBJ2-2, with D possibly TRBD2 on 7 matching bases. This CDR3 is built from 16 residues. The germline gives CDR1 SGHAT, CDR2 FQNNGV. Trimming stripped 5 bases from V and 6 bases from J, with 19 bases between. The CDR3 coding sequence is TGTGCCAGCAGCGCGAGGGGGGGGCGCTCGGCCGGGGAGCTGTTTTTT. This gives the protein CASSARGGRSAGELFF.

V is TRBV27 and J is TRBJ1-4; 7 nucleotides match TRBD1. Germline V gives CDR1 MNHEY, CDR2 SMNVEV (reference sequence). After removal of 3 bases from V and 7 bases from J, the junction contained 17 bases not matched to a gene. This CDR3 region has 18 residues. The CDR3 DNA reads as TGTGCCAGCAGTTTGTACACCCCAGGGGGTCCCGTGGGTGAAAAACTGTTTTTT. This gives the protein CASSLYTPGGPVGEKLFF.

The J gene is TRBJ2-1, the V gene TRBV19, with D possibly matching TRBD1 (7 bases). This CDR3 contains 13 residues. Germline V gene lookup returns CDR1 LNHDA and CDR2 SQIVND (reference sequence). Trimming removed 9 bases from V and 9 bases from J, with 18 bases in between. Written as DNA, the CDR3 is TGTGCCAGCGCACCAGGGGGGTTGACTGAGCAGTTCTTC. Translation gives CASAPGGLTEQFF.

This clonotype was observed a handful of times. CDR3 sequence (DNA): TGTGCCAGCACCCAACAGGGGTATAATTCACCCCTCCACTTT. Protein product: CASTQQGYNSPLHF. This chain uses TRBV27 with TRBJ1-6, with 7 bases matching TRBD1. The junction had 4 bases not matched to a gene; V was cut back by 7 bases and J by 4 bases. The CDR3 sequence is 14 residues long. The germline V gene has CDR1 MNHEY and CDR2 SMNVEV (reference sequence).